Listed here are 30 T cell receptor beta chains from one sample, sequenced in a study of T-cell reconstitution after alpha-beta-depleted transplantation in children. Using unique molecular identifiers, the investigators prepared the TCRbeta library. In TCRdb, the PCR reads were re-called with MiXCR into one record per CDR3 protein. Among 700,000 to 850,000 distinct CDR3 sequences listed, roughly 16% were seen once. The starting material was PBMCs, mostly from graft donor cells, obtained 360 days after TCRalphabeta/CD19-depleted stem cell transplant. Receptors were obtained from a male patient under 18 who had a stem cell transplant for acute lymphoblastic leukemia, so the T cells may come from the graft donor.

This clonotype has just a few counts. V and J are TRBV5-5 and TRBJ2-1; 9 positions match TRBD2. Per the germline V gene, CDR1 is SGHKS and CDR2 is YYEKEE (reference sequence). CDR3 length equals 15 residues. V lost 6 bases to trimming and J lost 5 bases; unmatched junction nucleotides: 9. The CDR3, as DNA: TGTGCCAGCACCCCCATCGGGACTAGCAACAATGAGCAGTTCTTC. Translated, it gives CASTPIGTSNNEQFF.

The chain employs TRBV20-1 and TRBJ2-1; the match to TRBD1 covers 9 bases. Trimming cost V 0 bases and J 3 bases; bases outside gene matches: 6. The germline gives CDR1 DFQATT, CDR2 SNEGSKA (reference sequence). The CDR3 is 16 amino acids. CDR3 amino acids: CSARDRDRVSYNEQFF. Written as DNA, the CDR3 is TGCAGTGCTAGAGATCGGGACAGGGTGAGCTACAATGAGCAGTTCTTC.

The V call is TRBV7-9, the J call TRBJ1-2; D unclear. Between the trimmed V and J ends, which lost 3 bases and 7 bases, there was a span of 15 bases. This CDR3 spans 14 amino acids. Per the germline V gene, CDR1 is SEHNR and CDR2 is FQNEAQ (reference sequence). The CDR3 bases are TGTGCCAGCAGCTTCTATGAAGCCTCAGGTGGCTACACCTTC. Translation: CASSFYEASGGYTF.

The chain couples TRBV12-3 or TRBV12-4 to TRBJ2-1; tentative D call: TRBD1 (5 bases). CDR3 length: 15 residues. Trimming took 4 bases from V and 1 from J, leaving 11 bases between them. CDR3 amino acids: CASSSGRASYNEQFF. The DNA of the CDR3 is TGTGCCAGCAGTTCGGGCAGGGCGTCCTACAATGAGCAGTTCTTC.

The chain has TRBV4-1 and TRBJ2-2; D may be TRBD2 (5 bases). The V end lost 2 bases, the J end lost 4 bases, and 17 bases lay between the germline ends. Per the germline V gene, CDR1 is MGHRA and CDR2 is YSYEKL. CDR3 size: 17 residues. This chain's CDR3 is CASSQTYGGLLTGELFF. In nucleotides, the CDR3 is TGCGCCAGCAGCCAAACGTACGGCGGACTGCTCACCGGGGAGCTGTTTTTT.

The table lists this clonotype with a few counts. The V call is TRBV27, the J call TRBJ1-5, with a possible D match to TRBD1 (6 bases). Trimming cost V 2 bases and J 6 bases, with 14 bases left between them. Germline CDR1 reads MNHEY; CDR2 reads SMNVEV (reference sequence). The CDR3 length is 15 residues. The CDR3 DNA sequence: TGTGCCAGCAGTTTAGGATCCAACAGGGCTCAGCCCCAGCATTTT. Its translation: CASSLGSNRAQPQHF.

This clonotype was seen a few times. CDR3 in amino acids: CATERASTSGRTDTQYF. In nucleotides, the CDR3 is TGTGCCACCGAAAGGGCGTCGACTAGCGGGAGAACAGATACGCAGTATTTT. The chain combines TRBV10-3 with TRBJ2-3, with 12 bases fitting TRBD2. The V gene's germline CDR1 is ENHRY and CDR2 SYGVKD. Trimming at V came to 10 bases and at J to 3 bases, leaving 14 bases not matched to a gene. This CDR3 region has 17 residues.

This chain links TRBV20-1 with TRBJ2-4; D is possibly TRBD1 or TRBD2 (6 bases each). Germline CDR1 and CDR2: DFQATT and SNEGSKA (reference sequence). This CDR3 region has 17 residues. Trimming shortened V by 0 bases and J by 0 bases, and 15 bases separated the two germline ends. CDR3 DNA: TGCAGTGCTAGAGAGGTTGGAGGGGGGCTAGCCAAAAACATTCAGTACTTC. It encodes CSAREVGGGLAKNIQYF.

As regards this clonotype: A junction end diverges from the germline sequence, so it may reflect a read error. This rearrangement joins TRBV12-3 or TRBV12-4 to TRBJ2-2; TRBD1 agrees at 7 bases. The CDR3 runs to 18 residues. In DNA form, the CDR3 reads TGTGCCAGCACTTTAAACCGCTTGGGGACAGCAGTTACCGGGGAGCTGTTTTTT. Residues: CASTLNRLGTAVTGELFF.

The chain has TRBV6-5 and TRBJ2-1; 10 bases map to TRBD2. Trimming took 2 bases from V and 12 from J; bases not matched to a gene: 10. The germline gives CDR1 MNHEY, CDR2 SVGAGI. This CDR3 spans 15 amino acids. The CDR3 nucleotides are TGTGCCAGCAGTTACGAGGCTAGCGGGAGAGGAAGGCAGTTCTTC. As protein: CASSYEASGRGRQFF.

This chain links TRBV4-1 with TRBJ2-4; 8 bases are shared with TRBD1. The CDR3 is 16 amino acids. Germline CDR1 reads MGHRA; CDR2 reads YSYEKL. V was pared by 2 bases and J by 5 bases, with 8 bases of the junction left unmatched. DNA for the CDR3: TGCGCCAGCAGCCAACGACAGGGGCCGCCCCAAAACATTCAGTACTTC. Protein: CASSQRQGPPQNIQYF.

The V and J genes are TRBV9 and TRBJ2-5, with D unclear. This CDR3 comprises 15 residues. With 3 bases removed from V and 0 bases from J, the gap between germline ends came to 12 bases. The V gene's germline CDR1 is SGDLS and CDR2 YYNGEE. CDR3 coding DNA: TGTGCCAGCAGCGCACCCACTCGGTACCAAGAGACCCAGTACTTC. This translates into CASSAPTRYQETQYF.

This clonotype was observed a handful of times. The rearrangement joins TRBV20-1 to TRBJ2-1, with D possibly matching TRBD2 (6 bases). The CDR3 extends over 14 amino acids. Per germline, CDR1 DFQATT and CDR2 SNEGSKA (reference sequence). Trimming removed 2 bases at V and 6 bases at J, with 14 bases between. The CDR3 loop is CSARSVSGGNEQFF. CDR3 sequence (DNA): TGCAGTGCTAGATCTGTCTCCGGGGGCAATGAGCAGTTCTTC.

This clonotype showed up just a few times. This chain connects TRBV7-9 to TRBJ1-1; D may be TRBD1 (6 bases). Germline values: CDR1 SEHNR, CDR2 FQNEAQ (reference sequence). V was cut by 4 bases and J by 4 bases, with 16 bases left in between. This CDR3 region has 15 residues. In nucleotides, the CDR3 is TGTGCCAGCAGCTCGACCAGGGGAGACGGCACTGAAGCTTTCTTT. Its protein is CASSSTRGDGTEAFF.

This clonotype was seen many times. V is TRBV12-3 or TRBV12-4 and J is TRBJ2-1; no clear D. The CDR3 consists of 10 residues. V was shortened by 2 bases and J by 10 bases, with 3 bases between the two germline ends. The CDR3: CASSLREQFF. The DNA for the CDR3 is TGTGCCAGCAGTTTAAGGGAGCAGTTCTTC.

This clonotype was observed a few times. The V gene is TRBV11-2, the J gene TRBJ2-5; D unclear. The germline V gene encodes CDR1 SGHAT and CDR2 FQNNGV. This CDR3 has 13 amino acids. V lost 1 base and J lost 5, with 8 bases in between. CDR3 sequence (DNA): TGTGCCAGCAGCTTAGCTGACGGCGAGACCCAGTACTTC. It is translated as CASSLADGETQYF. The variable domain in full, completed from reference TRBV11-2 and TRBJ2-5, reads EAGVAQSPRYKIIEKRQSVAFWCNPISGHATLYWYQQILGQGPKLLIQFQNNGVVDDSQLPKDRFSAERLKGVDSTLKIQPAKLEDSAVYLCASSLADGETQYFGPGTRLLVL.

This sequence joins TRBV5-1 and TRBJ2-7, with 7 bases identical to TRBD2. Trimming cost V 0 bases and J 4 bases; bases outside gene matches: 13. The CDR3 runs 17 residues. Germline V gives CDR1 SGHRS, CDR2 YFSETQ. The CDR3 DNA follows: TGCGCCAGCAGCTTGGCCATCTTGGCGGGAGTTGGGTACGAGCAGTACTTC. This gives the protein CASSLAILAGVGYEQYF.

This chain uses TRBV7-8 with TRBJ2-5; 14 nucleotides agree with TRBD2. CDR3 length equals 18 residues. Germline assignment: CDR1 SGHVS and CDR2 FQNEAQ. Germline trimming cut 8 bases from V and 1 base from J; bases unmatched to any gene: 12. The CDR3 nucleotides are TGTGCCAGCCGCGCATTGGGACTAGCGGGAGTTAGCCAAGAGACCCAGTACTTC. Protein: CASRALGLAGVSQETQYF.

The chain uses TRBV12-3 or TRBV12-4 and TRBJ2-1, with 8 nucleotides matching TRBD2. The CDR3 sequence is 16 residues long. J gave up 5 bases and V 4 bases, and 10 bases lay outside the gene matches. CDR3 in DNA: TGTGCCAGCAGTTGGGGAGCGGGAGAGAGGGACAATGAGCAGTTCTTC. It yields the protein CASSWGAGERDNEQFF.

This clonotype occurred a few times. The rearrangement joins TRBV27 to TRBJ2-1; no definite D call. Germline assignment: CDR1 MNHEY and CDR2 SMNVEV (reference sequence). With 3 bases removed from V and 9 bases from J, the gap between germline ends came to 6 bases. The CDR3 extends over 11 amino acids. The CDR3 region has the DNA TGTGCCAGCAGTTTCGATTTTGAGCAGTTCTTC. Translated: CASSFDFEQFF.

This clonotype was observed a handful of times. Here the CDR3 reads CASSLVTEADTQYF. The CDR3, as DNA: TGTGCCAGCAGTTTAGTCACAGAGGCAGATACGCAGTATTTT. The chain combines TRBV27 with TRBJ2-3; D unresolved. Germline V gene lookup returns CDR1 MNHEY and CDR2 SMNVEV (reference sequence). V dropped 2 bases and J dropped 4 bases, with 10 bases sitting between them. The CDR3 covers 14 residues.

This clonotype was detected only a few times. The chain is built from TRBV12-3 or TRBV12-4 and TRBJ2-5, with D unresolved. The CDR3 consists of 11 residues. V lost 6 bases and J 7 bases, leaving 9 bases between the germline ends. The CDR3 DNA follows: TGTGCCAGCAGCCCCTCTTGGACCCAGTACTTC. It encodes CASSPSWTQYF.

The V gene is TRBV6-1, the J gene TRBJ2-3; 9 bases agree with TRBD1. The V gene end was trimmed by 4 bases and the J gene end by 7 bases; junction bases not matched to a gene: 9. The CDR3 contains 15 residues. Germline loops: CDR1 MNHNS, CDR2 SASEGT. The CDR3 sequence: CASSGDRVKVHTQYF. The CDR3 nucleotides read TGTGCCAGCAGTGGGGACAGGGTGAAGGTACATACGCAGTATTTT.

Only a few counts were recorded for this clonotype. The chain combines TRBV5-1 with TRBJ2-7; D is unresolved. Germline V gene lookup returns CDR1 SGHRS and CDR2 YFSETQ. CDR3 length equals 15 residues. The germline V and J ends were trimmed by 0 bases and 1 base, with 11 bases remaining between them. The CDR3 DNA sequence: TGCGCCAGCAGCTTGGCCAATTACGCATCCTACGAGCAGTACTTC. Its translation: CASSLANYASYEQYF. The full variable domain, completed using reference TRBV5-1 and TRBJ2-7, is KAGVTQTPRYLIKTRGQQVTLSCSPISGHRSVSWYQQTPGQGLQFLFEYFSETQRNKGNFPGRFSGRQFSNSRSEMNVSTLELGDSALYLCASSLANYASYEQYFGPGTRLTVT.

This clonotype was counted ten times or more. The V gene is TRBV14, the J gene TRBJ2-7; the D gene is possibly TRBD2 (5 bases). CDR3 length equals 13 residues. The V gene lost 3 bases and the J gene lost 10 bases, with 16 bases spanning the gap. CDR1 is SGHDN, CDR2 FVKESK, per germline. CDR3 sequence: CASSHGLRGDQYF. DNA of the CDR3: TGTGCCAGCAGCCATGGCCTACGGGGAGATCAGTACTTC. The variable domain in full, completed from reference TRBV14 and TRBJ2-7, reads EAGVTQFPSHSVIEKGQTVTLRCDPISGHDNLYWYRRVMGKEIKFLLHFVKESKQDESGMPNNRFLAERTGGTYSTLKVQPAELEDSGVYFCASSHGLRGDQYFGPGTRLTVT.

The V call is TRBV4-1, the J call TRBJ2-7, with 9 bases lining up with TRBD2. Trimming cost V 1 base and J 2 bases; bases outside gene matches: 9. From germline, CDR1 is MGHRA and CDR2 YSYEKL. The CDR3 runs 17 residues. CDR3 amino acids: CASSQVAGGPPAYEQYF. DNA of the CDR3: TGCGCCAGCAGCCAAGTTGCGGGAGGGCCCCCCGCCTACGAGCAGTACTTC.

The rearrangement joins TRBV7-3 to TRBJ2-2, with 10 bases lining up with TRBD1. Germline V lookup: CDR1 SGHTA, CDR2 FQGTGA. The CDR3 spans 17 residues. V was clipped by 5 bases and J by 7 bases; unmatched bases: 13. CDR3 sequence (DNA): TGTGCCAGCAGCCGGGCCTCCGGGACAGGGGCCATCGGGGAGCTGTTTTTT. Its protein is CASSRASGTGAIGELFF.

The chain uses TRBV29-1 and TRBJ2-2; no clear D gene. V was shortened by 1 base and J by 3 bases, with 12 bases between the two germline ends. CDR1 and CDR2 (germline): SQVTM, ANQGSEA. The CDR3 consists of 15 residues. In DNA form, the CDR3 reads TGCAGCGTTGAAGTAGTAGTCAGAGACACCGGGGAGCTGTTTTTT. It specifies CSVEVVVRDTGELFF.

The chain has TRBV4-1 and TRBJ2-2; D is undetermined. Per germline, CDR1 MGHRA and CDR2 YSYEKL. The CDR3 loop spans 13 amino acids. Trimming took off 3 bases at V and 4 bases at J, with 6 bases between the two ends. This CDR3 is CASSHSTTGELFF. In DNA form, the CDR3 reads TGCGCCAGCAGCCATTCTACCACCGGGGAGCTGTTTTTT.

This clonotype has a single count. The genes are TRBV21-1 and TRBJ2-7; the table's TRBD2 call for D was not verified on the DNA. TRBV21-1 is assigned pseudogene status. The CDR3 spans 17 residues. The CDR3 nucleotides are TGTGCCAGCAGCAAAGGCGACACTAGCGGGAGCTCCTACGAGCAGTACTTC. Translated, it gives CASSKGDTSGSSYEQYF.